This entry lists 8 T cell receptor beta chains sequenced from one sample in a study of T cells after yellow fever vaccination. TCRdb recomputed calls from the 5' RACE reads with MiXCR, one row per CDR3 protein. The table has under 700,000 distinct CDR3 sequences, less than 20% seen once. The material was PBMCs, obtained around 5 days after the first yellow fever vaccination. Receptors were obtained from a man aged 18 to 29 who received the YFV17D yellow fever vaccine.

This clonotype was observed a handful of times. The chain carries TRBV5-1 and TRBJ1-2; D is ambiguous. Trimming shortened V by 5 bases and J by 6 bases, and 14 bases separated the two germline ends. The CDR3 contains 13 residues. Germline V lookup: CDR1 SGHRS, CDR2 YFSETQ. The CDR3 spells CASRARPANGYTF. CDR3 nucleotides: TGCGCCAGCAGAGCCAGGCCAGCAAATGGCTACACCTTC.

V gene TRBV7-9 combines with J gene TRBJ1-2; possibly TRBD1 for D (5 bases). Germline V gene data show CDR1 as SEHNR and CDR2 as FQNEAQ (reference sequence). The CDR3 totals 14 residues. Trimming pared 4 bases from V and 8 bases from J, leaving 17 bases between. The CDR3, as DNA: TGTGCCAGCAGCTCCCAGGGCCAGGGACGGGGCTACACCTTC. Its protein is CASSSQGQGRGYTF.

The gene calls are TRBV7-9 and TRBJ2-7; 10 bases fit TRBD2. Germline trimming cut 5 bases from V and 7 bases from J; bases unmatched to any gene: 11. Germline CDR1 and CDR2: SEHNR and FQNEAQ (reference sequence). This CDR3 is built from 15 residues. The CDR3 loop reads CASSHKSSGSGEQYF. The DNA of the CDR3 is TGTGCCAGCAGCCATAAGTCTAGCGGGAGTGGAGAGCAGTACTTC.

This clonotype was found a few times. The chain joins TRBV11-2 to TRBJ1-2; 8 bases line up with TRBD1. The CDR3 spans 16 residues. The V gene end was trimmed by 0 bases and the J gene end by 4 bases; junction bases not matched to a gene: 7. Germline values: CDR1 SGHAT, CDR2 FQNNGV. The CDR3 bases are TGTGCCAGCAGCTTAGATGGTGGGACAGGTCCCTATGGCTACACCTTC. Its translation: CASSLDGGTGPYGYTF.

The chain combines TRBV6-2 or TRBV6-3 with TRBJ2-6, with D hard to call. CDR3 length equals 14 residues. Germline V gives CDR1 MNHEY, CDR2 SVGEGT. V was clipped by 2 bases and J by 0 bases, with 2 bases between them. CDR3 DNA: TGTGCCAGCAGTTACACCTCTGGGGCCAACGTCCTGACTTTC. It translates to CASSYTSGANVLTF.

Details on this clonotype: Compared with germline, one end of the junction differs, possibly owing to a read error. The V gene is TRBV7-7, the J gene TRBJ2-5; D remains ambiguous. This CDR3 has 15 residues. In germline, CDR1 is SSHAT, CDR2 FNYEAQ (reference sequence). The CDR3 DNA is TGTGCTAGCAGCTTAGTTTGGCAGTCGGTGGAGACCCAGTACTTC. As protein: CASSLVWQSVETQYF.

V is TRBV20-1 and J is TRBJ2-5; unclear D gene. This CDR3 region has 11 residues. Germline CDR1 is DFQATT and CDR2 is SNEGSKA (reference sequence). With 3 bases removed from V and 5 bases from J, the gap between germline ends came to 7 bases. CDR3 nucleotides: TGCAGTGCTAGGAGGACGGAGACCCAGTACTTC. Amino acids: CSARRTETQYF.

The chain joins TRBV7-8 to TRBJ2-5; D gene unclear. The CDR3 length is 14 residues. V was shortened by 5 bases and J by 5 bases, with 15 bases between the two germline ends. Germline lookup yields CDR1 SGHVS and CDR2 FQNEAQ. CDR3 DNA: TGTGCCAGCAGCCCCACCTGGGGTGGGGAGACCCAGTACTTC. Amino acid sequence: CASSPTWGGETQYF.